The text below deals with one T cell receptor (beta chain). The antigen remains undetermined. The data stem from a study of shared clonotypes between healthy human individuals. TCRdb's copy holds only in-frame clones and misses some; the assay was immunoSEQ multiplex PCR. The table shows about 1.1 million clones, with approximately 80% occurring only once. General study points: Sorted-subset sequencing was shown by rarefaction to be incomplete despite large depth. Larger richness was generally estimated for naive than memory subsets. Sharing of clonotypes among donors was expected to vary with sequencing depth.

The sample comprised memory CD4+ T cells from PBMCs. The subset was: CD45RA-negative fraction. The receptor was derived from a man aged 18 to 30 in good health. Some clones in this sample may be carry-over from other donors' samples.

The CDR3 nucleotides are TGTGCCAGCAGCCCCCGGTCGGCAGGGCTTACTGAAGCTTTCTTT. It translates to CASSPRSAGLTEAFF. This chain uses TRBV7-9 with TRBJ1-1; D is possibly TRBD1 (5 bases). The V end lost 5 bases, the J end lost 5 bases, and 18 bases lay between the germline ends. The germline V gene has CDR1 SEHNR and CDR2 FQNEAQ (reference sequence). CDR3 length: 15 residues.